This is a list of T cell receptor beta chains from one sample in a study of T-cell reconstitution after alpha-beta-depleted transplantation in children. TCRdb processed the PCR reads anew with MiXCR; each CDR3 protein has one entry. The sample contains about 340,000 distinct CDR3 sequences, roughly 17% of which appear only once. The source was PBMCs, mostly from graft donor cells, collected 360 days after TCRalphabeta/CD19-depleted stem cell transplant. All receptors come from a male patient between 2 and 10 years old who had a stem cell transplant for acute lymphoblastic leukemia, so the T cells may come from the graft donor. Each CDR3 is given with its conserved first and last residue. A D gene is named only where the DNA matches it firmly. Not every row has a clone size; where given, it reads once, few, many or a size class.

D gene	clone size	V gene	J gene	CDR3 DNA	CDR3 protein
-	few	TRBV28	TRBJ1-1	TGTGCCAGCAGTTTAGCTCGAAGCTCAGGGAATTATTTTGGGAACACTGAAGCTTTCTTT	CASSLARSSGNYFGNTEAFF
-	-	TRBV25-1	TRBJ2-2	TGTGCCAGCACGGCAGGAGCTTACCCCGGGGAGCTGTTTTTT	CASTAGAYPGELFF
TRBD2	few	TRBV20-1	TRBJ2-3	TGCAGTGCTAGAGGCTATCTAGCGGGAGGGGGCCCGACAGATACGCAGTATTTT	CSARGYLAGGGPTDTQYF
-	few	TRBV19	TRBJ2-3	TGTGCCAGTAGTCCGAATTCGCGGACTCCAGATACGCAGTATTTT	CASSPNSRTPDTQYF
-	-	TRBV28	TRBJ2-3	TGTGCCAGCAGTTTATGGGGTCAGCCTAGCACAGATACGCAGTATTTT	CASSLWGQPSTDTQYF
TRBD2	-	TRBV28	TRBJ2-7	TGTGCCAGCAGTCACCCCAGCGGGGGCTCCTACGAGCAGTACTTC	CASSHPSGGSYEQYF
-	-	TRBV9	TRBJ2-2	TGTGCCAGCAGCGCCTTCGGGGGAAACACCGGGGAGCTGTTTTTT	CASSAFGGNTGELFF
TRBD2	-	TRBV6-2/TRBV6-3	TRBJ2-1	TGTGCCAGCAGGGGGACTACCTCCTACAATGAGCAGTTCTTC	CASRGTTSYNEQFF
TRBD2	few	TRBV14	TRBJ2-1	TGTGCCAGCAGCCTACGGACTAGCTATTTCAATGAGCAGTTCTTC	CASSLRTSYFNEQFF
TRBD1	few	TRBV7-2	TRBJ1-4	TGTGCCAGCAGCGCTACCGGGACAGGGGGGGAAAAACTGTTTTTT	CASSATGTGGEKLFF
-	few	TRBV15	TRBJ2-2	TGTGCCACCAGAAGCCCGACAGGGAGGTACACCGGGGAGCTGTTTTTT	CATRSPTGRYTGELFF
-	few	TRBV10-3	TRBJ2-2	TGTGCCATCAGCTTTGGGCTAGGGGCCGGGGAGCTGTTTTTT	CAISFGLGAGELFF
TRBD2	many	TRBV7-2	TRBJ2-7	TGTGCCAGCAGCTTAGTAGGGACTAGCGGGAGGAGATACGAGCAGTACTTC	CASSLVGTSGRRYEQYF
-	-	TRBV14	TRBJ2-1	TGTGCCAGCAGCCAATTTGTCAGGGGAGGTGAGCAGTTCTTC	CASSQFVRGGEQFF
TRBD1	few	TRBV10-3	TRBJ1-1	TGTGCCATCAGTTGGACAGGGTACACTGAAGCTTTCTTT	CAISWTGYTEAFF
-	-	TRBV20-1	TRBJ1-3	TGCGGTGCTGTCACAGGGAGCTCTGGAAACACCATATATTTT	CGAVTGSSGNTIYF
-	few	TRBV27	TRBJ1-4	TGTGCCAGCAAGCCGATTACAGGGTTTGAAAAACTGTTTTTT	CASKPITGFEKLFF
-	many	TRBV28	TRBJ2-7	TGTGCCAGCAGTTTGCAGACCTACGAGCAGTACTTC	CASSLQTYEQYF
TRBD1	-	TRBV5-6	TRBJ2-4	TGTGCCAGCAGCTTGAACAGGGGGCGCGTCATTCAGTACTTC	CASSLNRGRVIQYF
-	-	TRBV3-1	TRBJ2-1	TGTGCCAGCAGCCAAGATTGGGGACAATGGTTCTTC	CASSQDWGQWFF
TRBD2	-	TRBV6-5	TRBJ2-1	TGTGCCAGCAGTTACTCGGGACTAGCGGGAACGAATGAGCAGTTCTTC	CASSYSGLAGTNEQFF
-	-	TRBV2	TRBJ2-7	TGTGCCAGCAGTGAAGCGCTTCTGGGAGGTGAGCAGTACTTC	CASSEALLGGEQYF
-	-	TRBV20-1	TRBJ2-1	TGCAGTGCTAGAGAAGCGGCGTTGGTCAGGATCTTC	CSAREAALVRIF
-	few	TRBV15	TRBJ2-7	TGTGCCACCAGCAGACCCGGGACCGCCGATTACGAGCAGTACTTC	CATSRPGTADYEQYF
-	few	TRBV6-2/TRBV6-3	TRBJ2-6	TGTGCCAGCAGTTACAAGGGGACCTACTCTGGGGCCAACGTCCTGACTTTC	CASSYKGTYSGANVLTF
-	many	TRBV12-3/TRBV12-4	TRBJ1-4	TGTGCCAGCAGTTTAACGGTAGTTGCAACTAATGAAAAACTGTTTTTT	CASSLTVVATNEKLFF
TRBD1	-	TRBV20-1	TRBJ2-2	TGCAGTGCTCCTGGACAGGGCAGCACCGGGGAGCTGTTTTTT	CSAPGQGSTGELFF
TRBD2	few	TRBV5-1	TRBJ2-1	TGCGCCAGCAGCTTGACTAGCGGGAGGCCACTCATCTACAATGAGCAGTTCTTC	CASSLTSGRPLIYNEQFF
-	-	TRBV29-1	TRBJ2-7	TGCAGCGTTGTAAGCCTCGAGGCAGGGAGATACGAGCAGTACTTC	CSVVSLEAGRYEQYF
-	-	TRBV20-1	TRBJ2-1	TGCAGTGCTAGAGATGGGACGGTTTACAATGAGCAGTTCTTC	CSARDGTVYNEQFF
TRBD1	many	TRBV28	TRBJ2-7	TGTGCCAGCAGCGGACTCCTCTGGGACAGCTACGAGCAGTACTTC	CASSGLLWDSYEQYF
-	many	TRBV7-9	TRBJ2-5	TGTGCCAGCAGCTTAGCAGGGGGAGGAGAGACCCAGTACTTC	CASSLAGGGETQYF
-	few	TRBV21-1	TRBJ2-4	TGTGCCAGCAGCAAAAAAGGGGGACCTCACCTCCTTACCAAAAACATTCAGTACTTC	CASSKKGGPHLLTKNIQYF
TRBD2	-	TRBV4-3	TRBJ2-1	TGCGCCAGCAGCCAAGTGGTAATAGCGGGAGGTAATGAGCAGTTCTTC	CASSQVVIAGGNEQFF
TRBD2	-	TRBV15	TRBJ2-3	TGTGCCACCAGCAGCCTTGGGACTAGCGCCACAGATACGCAGTATTTT	CATSSLGTSATDTQYF
TRBD2	-	TRBV28	TRBJ2-1	TGTGCCAGCAGCTCCAGACTAGCGCGAATAAATAGCTCCTACAATGAGCAGTTCTTC	CASSSRLARINSSYNEQFF
TRBD2	many	TRBV5-1	TRBJ2-1	TGCGCCAGCAGCACAGCTAGCGGACTTTACAATGAGCAGTTCTTC	CASSTASGLYNEQFF
-	-	TRBV4-2	TRBJ1-2	TGTGCCAGCACCCGCGGCAGGGAAGCTAACTATGGCTACACCTTC	CASTRGREANYGYTF
-	-	TRBV4-2	TRBJ2-7	TGTGCCAGCAGCCAAGAGGGTACCTACTCCTACGAGCAGTACTTC	CASSQEGTYSYEQYF
-	-	TRBV4-3	TRBJ2-7	TGCGCCAGCAGCCTTAACTGGGAGCGTCCGGGCGGGTGGTCCCGCTACGAGCAGTACTTC	CASSLNWERPGGWSRYEQYF
-	-	TRBV10-3	TRBJ1-6	TGTGCCATCAGTGGGGTAGGGTATAATTCACCCCTCCACTTT	CAISGVGYNSPLHF
-	-	TRBV4-2	TRBJ1-4	TGTGCCAGCAGCCAAGTATCCCAAGTCCTTCCTCATGAAAAACTGTTTTTT	CASSQVSQVLPHEKLFF
-	few	TRBV21-1	TRBJ1-3	TGTGCCAGCAGCAAAGCAGGGGAACGGGCCTTCAGAAACACCATATATTTT	CASSKAGERAFRNTIYF
-	-	TRBV12-3/TRBV12-4	TRBJ1-3	TGTGCCAGCAGTTTAGCGGCCCAGGGGCTTGGAAACACCATATATTTT	CASSLAAQGLGNTIYF
-	-	TRBV6-1	TRBJ2-7	TGTGCCAGCAGAAGGGGGAGGAACCACGAGCAGTACTTC	CASRRGRNHEQYF
-	few	TRBV4-3	TRBJ1-4	TGCGCCAGCAGCCAATGGCCTAGGGGGGAGGAAAAACTGTTTTTT	CASSQWPRGEEKLFF
TRBD2	few	TRBV29-1	TRBJ2-1	TGCAGCGTTAAAGGATGGTCTAGCGGGAGGTACAATGAGCAGTTCTTC	CSVKGWSSGRYNEQFF
-	many	TRBV20-1	TRBJ1-3	TGCAGTGCCCATTCAGGGGCCGGAAACACCATATATTTT	CSAHSGAGNTIYF
-	-	TRBV6-1	TRBJ1-5	TGTCCCAGCAGGGCATACGGGGGGAGTCAGCCCCAGCATTTT	CPSRAYGGSQPQHF
TRBD1	few	TRBV7-2	TRBJ2-1	TGTGCCAGCAGATTGGACAGGGGCGATGAGCAGTTCTTC	CASRLDRGDEQFF
TRBD2	many	TRBV4-3	TRBJ2-7	TGCGCCAGCAGCCAAGATTGGACTAGCGACTCACCCTCCTACGAGCAGTACTTC	CASSQDWTSDSPSYEQYF
-	few	TRBV28	TRBJ1-1	TGTGCCAGCAGTTTAGAGGCAGACTTGAACACTGAAGCTTTCTTT	CASSLEADLNTEAFF
TRBD2	many	TRBV4-2	TRBJ2-7	TGTGCCAGCAGCCAAGCCCCTAGCGGGAGTGGGCAGTACTTC	CASSQAPSGSGQYF
-	many	TRBV24-1	TRBJ1-3	TGTGCCACCAGTGATTGGACTTTCCGCCCGAGCTCTGGAAACACCATATATTTT	CATSDWTFRPSSGNTIYF
-	-	TRBV12-3/TRBV12-4	TRBJ1-1	TGTGCCAGCAGTTCCCTTTTTGGAGGGAACACTGAAGCTTTCTTT	CASSSLFGGNTEAFF